These 14 T cell receptor beta chains originate from one sample sequenced in a study of T-cell memory formation after mild COVID-19 (dated by TCRdb to the early 2020s). The library relied on 5' RACE. This sample was sequenced with an Illumina NovaSeq 6000. TCRdb reanalyzed the raw reads on its own, using fastp at Q25 for trimming and MiXCR for clone calling, and kept in-frame beta chains. One record per CDR3 amino acid sequence lists the most common genes and DNA. The sample has hundreds of thousands of distinct CDR3 sequences on record, more than 15% of them singletons. The leading ten clones occupy about 12% of the sample. The sequenced material came from PBMCs or a T cell subset sorted from them (not recorded which). The receptors originated from an adult woman who had mild COVID-19 (a few samples of this study predate the infection). The sample titles of this study are shuffled in the database, so cell type and time point are left out; the donor was told from shared clones.

This clonotype was seen many times. This sequence joins TRBV9 and TRBJ2-1; 7 positions match TRBD2. The CDR3 is 15 amino acids. Germline-derived CDR1 and CDR2 are SGDLS and YYNGEE. V was pared by 3 bases and J by 6 bases, with 9 bases of the junction left unmatched. CDR3 region: CASSASNRGVNEQFF. The CDR3 DNA sequence: TGTGCCAGCAGCGCCTCAAATCGGGGGGTCAATGAGCAGTTCTTC.

J is TRBJ2-3 and V is TRBV29-1, with TRBD2 matching over 11 bases. The CDR3 covers 15 residues. The V gene end was trimmed by 2 bases and the J gene end by 8 bases; junction bases not matched to a gene: 9. Germline V gives CDR1 SQVTM, CDR2 ANQGSEA. The CDR3 reads CSVESELAGVGTQYF. The CDR3 DNA reads TGCAGCGTTGAATCGGAACTAGCGGGAGTCGGTACGCAGTATTTT.

This clonotype was detected a few times. The genes are TRBV5-1 and TRBJ2-5; D is ambiguous. The CDR3 consists of 13 residues. Trimming took 2 bases from V and 1 from J, leaving 6 bases between them. Germline V gene lookup returns CDR1 SGHRS and CDR2 YFSETQ. The CDR3 DNA reads as TGCGCCAGCAGCTTTGGACCCCAAGAGACCCAGTACTTC. This sequence encodes CASSFGPQETQYF.

A remark on this clonotype: This sequence may be a read error, since a much larger clone differs from it by one base. CDR3 nucleotide sequence: TGTGCCAGCAGCTGGACAGGGGGGAACACTGAAGCTTTCTTT. Translated: CASSWTGGNTEAFF. The chain has TRBV12-3 or TRBV12-4 and TRBJ1-1; 10 nucleotides line up with TRBD1. The J segment lost 1 base and the V segment lost 6 bases, leaving 2 bases of the junction unmatched. The CDR3 length is 14 residues.

The chain combines TRBV18 with TRBJ1-2; TRBD1 matches at 12 bases. J gave up 4 bases and V 8 bases, and 14 bases lay outside the gene matches. The length of the CDR3 is 17 residues. Germline lookup yields CDR1 KGHSH and CDR2 LQKENI. Here the CDR3 reads CASEGTGGARPSYGYTF. The CDR3 coding sequence is TGTGCCAGCGAGGGGACAGGGGGCGCTAGACCCAGCTATGGCTACACCTTC.

The chain employs TRBV12-3 or TRBV12-4 and TRBJ1-1; tentative D call: TRBD1 (5 bases). Trimming pared 1 base from V and 3 bases from J, leaving 9 bases between. The CDR3 has 14 residues. Here the CDR3 DNA reads TGTGCCAGCAGTTTAGGGGGCGGGTACACTGAAGCTTTCTTT. It translates to CASSLGGGYTEAFF.

This clonotype was recorded a few times. This chain connects TRBV9 to TRBJ1-2; 8 bases fit TRBD1. The germline CDR1 and CDR2 sequences are SGDLS and YYNGEE. V lost 3 bases and J lost 6; bases outside the gene matches: 10. The CDR3 runs 15 residues. The CDR3 reads CASSASHQGANGYTF. The CDR3 DNA sequence: TGTGCCAGCAGCGCCTCCCATCAGGGGGCAAATGGCTACACCTTC.

V is TRBV2 and J is TRBJ1-2, with no clear D. V lost 2 bases to trimming and J lost 7 bases, with 17 bases between them. The CDR3 is made up of 15 amino acids. The germline CDR1 and CDR2 sequences are SNHLY and FYNNEI. CDR3 sequence (DNA): TGTGCCAGCAGTGAAACGTACCCACAGAAGGGTGGCTACACCTTC. Encoded protein: CASSETYPQKGGYTF.

This chain joins TRBV7-9 and TRBJ1-1; D gene unclear. CDR1 is SEHNR and CDR2 is FQNEAQ in the germline V gene (reference sequence). V lost 2 bases, J lost 0 bases, and 16 bases lay in between. This CDR3 region has 17 residues. CDR3 DNA: TGTGCCAGCAGCTTACGATCCTGGCAGACACTGAACACTGAAGCTTTCTTT. It yields the protein CASSLRSWQTLNTEAFF.

The chain is built from TRBV6-5 and TRBJ2-1; 7 bases align to TRBD2. Germline V gene lookup returns CDR1 MNHEY and CDR2 SVGAGI. After removal of 4 bases from V and 6 bases from J, the junction contained 6 bases not matched to a gene. The CDR3 runs to 14 residues. The CDR3 bases are TGTGCCAGCAGTTTGGGGGGGGACCTCAATGAGCAGTTCTTC. The encoded protein is CASSLGGDLNEQFF.

The J gene is TRBJ2-1, the V gene TRBV12-3 or TRBV12-4, with TRBD2 matching over 11 bases. The trim removed 7 bases at V and 2 bases at J, leaving 4 bases unmatched. The CDR3 loop spans 15 amino acids. DNA for the CDR3: TGTGCCAGCAACCCGACTAGCGGGACCTACAATGAGCAGTTCTTC. This gives the protein CASNPTSGTYNEQFF.

This clonotype was recorded once. The chain couples TRBV5-4 to TRBJ2-6, with TRBD2 identical over 7 bases. CDR1 is SGHNT and CDR2 is YYREEE in the germline V gene (reference sequence). The CDR3 covers 16 residues. The V segment lost 4 bases and the J segment 1 base; nucleotides outside the gene matches: 5. The CDR3 region is CASSIGRGSGANVLTF. The CDR3 DNA follows: TGTGCCAGCAGCATTGGGAGGGGTTCTGGGGCCAACGTCCTGACTTTC.

This clonotype was observed a few times. The chain is built from TRBV18 and TRBJ2-1, with TRBD2 identical over 8 bases. There are 16 residues in the CDR3. Unmatched junction bases numbered 11, after V lost 6 bases and J lost 4 bases. The germline V gene has CDR1 KGHSH and CDR2 LQKENI. The CDR3 sequence: CASSPLGGGSYNEQFF. The DNA for the CDR3 is TGTGCCAGCTCCCCCCTCGGCGGGGGGAGTTACAATGAGCAGTTCTTC.

This clonotype has only a few counts. J is TRBJ2-1 and V is TRBV5-1, with TRBD2 matching over 13 bases. Germline V CDR1 and CDR2: SGHRS, YFSETQ. Unmatched junction bases numbered 6, after V lost 3 bases and J lost 6 bases. The CDR3 length is 16 residues. The CDR3 region is CASSWRTSGGPNEQFF. In nucleotides, the CDR3 is TGCGCCAGCAGCTGGCGGACTAGCGGGGGCCCCAATGAGCAGTTCTTC. The whole variable domain, filled in from reference TRBV5-1 and TRBJ2-1, reads KAGVTQTPRYLIKTRGQQVTLSCSPISGHRSVSWYQQTPGQGLQFLFEYFSETQRNKGNFPGRFSGRQFSNSRSEMNVSTLELGDSALYLCASSWRTSGGPNEQFFGPGTRLTVL.